The 9 T cell receptor beta chains below all came from one sample that was sequenced in a study of identical twins. TCRdb ran MiXCR on the 5' RACE reads and lists one entry per CDR3 protein. This sample has more than 200,000 distinct CDR3 sequences; around a tenth occur once, and the top ten carry about 5.5%. The specimen was memory (CD45RO+) T cells sorted from blood. The receptors derive from a woman younger than 30 in good health.

This clonotype has only a few counts. V gene TRBV12-3 or TRBV12-4 combines with J gene TRBJ2-3; 9 nucleotides agree with TRBD1. V lost 3 bases to trimming and J lost 4 bases; unmatched junction nucleotides: 11. The length of the CDR3 is 17 residues. CDR3 sequence: CASSFYRGQGIADTQYF. The CDR3 bases are TGTGCCAGCAGTTTCTACAGGGGGCAAGGTATCGCAGATACGCAGTATTTT.

This clonotype was observed a few times. V gene TRBV6-4 combines with J gene TRBJ2-2, with D perhaps assigned TRBD1 or TRBD2 (6 bases each). Germline V gives CDR1 MRHNA, CDR2 SNTAGT. V was pared by 2 bases and J by 7 bases, with 11 bases between. The CDR3 spans 14 residues. DNA of the CDR3: TGTGCCAGCAGTGACGAAGGGGGGATCGGGGAGCTGTTTTTT. Encoded protein: CASSDEGGIGELFF.

This clonotype was recorded at least ten times. This chain connects TRBV7-2 to TRBJ2-7; 8 bases map to TRBD2. Germline V gene lookup returns CDR1 SGHTA and CDR2 FQGNSA. CDR3 length: 13 amino acids. V dropped 2 bases and J dropped 3; count of bases not matched to a gene: 0. CDR3 coding DNA: TGTGCCAGCAGCTTAACTAGCGGCTACGAGCAGTACTTC. It specifies CASSLTSGYEQYF.

This clonotype has a handful of counts. The rearrangement joins TRBV7-8 to TRBJ2-2; D not resolved. Germline CDR1 reads SGHVS; CDR2 reads FQNEAQ. The CDR3 has 14 amino acids. V was pared by 2 bases and J by 4 bases, with 8 bases between. The CDR3 loop reads CASSLLAITGELFF. The CDR3 DNA follows: TGTGCCAGCAGCTTATTGGCCATCACCGGGGAGCTGTTTTTT.

Regarding this clonotype: A much larger clonotype is one base distant, so this may be a read error. This chain joins TRBV4-3 and TRBJ2-1; D assignment may be TRBD1 or TRBD2 (5 bases each). The CDR3 spans 15 residues. Germline V lookup: CDR1 LGHNA, CDR2 YSLEER. Deletions cut 0 bases from V and 10 bases from J, with 16 bases between. The chain's CDR3 is CASSQDVVGVEEQFF. The DNA for the CDR3 is TGCGCCAGCAGCCAAGACGTAGTGGGGGTAGAAGAGCAGTTCTTC.

This clonotype was counted at least ten times. The V gene is TRBV7-9, the J gene TRBJ1-4; no definite D call. Per the germline V gene, CDR1 is SEHNR and CDR2 is FQNEAQ (reference sequence). The CDR3 consists of 13 residues. V was trimmed by 3 bases and J by 8 bases, leaving 10 bases between them. The DNA of the CDR3 is TGTGCCAGCAGCTTTGCCGGGGAAGAAAAACTGTTTTTT. As protein: CASSFAGEEKLFF. Based on the CDR3 plus reference TRBV7-9 and TRBJ1-4, the full variable domain is DTGVSQNPRHKITKRGQNVTFRCDPISEHNRLYWYRQTLGQGPEFLTYFQNEAQLEKSRLLSDRFSAERPKGSFSTLEIQRTEQGDSAMYLCASSFAGEEKLFFGSGTQLSVL.

This clonotype showed up many times. V and J are TRBV12-3 or TRBV12-4 and TRBJ2-2, with D hard to call. The CDR3 runs to 16 residues. Between the trimmed V and J ends, which lost 1 base and 6 bases, there was a span of 15 bases. The CDR3 nucleotides read TGTGCCAGCAGTTTAGACGACTGGGCCACCCCCGGGGAGCTGTTTTTT. It codes for CASSLDDWATPGELFF.

This clonotype was counted only a few times. V is TRBV10-2 and J is TRBJ1-3, with D possibly TRBD1 on 6 matching bases. The CDR3 runs 15 residues. V gave up 5 bases and J gave up 2 bases, with 13 bases separating them. Germline V gives CDR1 WSHSY, CDR2 SAAADI. In nucleotides, the CDR3 is TGCGCCAGCAGTCAAACTCGGACAGCTGGAAACACCATATATTTT. It encodes CASSQTRTAGNTIYF.

This clonotype was seen many times. The J gene is TRBJ2-7, the V gene TRBV12-3 or TRBV12-4; D may correspond to TRBD1 or TRBD2 (6 bases each). The V end lost 3 bases, the J end lost 6 bases, and 18 bases lay between the germline ends. This CDR3 has 15 residues. This CDR3 reads CASSFSGEGGFEQYF. CDR3 nucleotide sequence: TGTGCCAGCAGTTTTTCGGGGGAAGGGGGATTCGAGCAGTACTTC.